This TCR beta chain was identified during a study of shared clonotypes between healthy human individuals. For the study at large: Aged between 18 and 49, the donors were a couple of women and three men. Overall study results and limits: About 5% of naive CD4 clonotypes were common to a few donors. Generation probabilities were higher for clonotypes shared across all four sorted-subset donors than for unshared ones.

The CDR3 sequence is 14 residues long. V was pared by 2 bases and J by 5 bases, with 12 bases between. Germline CDR1 is SGHTA and CDR2 is FQGTGA. About this clone itself: Its specificity is unknown. At the DNA level, this CDR3 is encoded by other sequences in the same sample as well.

The repertoire was sequenced with immunoSEQ multiplex PCR; TCRdb's copy has only in-frame clones and lacks some. The sample consists of over 850,000 clones, approximately 78% of them appearing once. This receptor was taken from a man aged 18 to 29 in good health. Some clones in this sample may be carry-over from other donors' samples. The genes are TRBV7-3 and TRBJ2-5, with a tentative D call TRBD2 (7 bases). Sequenced input: memory CD4+ T cells from PBMCs. Subset: CD45RA-negative fraction. CDR3 sequence reads: CASSLSGGRETQYF. CDR3 coding DNA: TGTGCCAGCAGCTTATCGGGGGGCCGGGAGACCCAGTACTTC.